The T cell receptor (beta chain) described here comes from a study of T cell responses to AZD1222 COVID-19 vaccine. Study context: Combined were second doses at about 4 or about 12 weeks.

Study-level points and caveats: Sampled repertoires all dated from after the peak T cell response. Donors were mostly white British, more females; clonal diversity possibly underestimated. Increased Spike-specific TCR breadth and depth were observed after two AZD1222 doses.

The table came from immunoSEQ multiplex PCR; TCRdb's copy has only in-frame clones and leaves some out. The sample yields some 40,000 clones, roughly 80% seen once. The CDR3 totals 14 residues. The germline CDR1 and CDR2 sequences are SGHTS and YDEGEE. V lost 4 bases, J lost 0 bases, and 8 bases lay in between. Remarks on this clone: Antigen specificity is unknown.

The chain joins TRBV5-8 to TRBJ1-3; no clear D gene. The sequencing used peripheral blood, collected on day 0 of AZD1222 vaccination. This sequence originates from an adult in good health. The CDR3 sequence is CASSRQISGNTIYF. The CDR3 coding sequence is TGTGCCAGCAGCCGACAAATCTCTGGAAACACCATATATTTT.